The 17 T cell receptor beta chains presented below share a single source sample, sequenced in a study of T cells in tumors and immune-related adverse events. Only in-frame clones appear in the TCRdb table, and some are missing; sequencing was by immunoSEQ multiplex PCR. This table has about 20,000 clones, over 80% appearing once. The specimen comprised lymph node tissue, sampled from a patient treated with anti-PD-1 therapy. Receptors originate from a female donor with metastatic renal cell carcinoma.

CDR3 amino acids: CASSRTGGGYEQYF. CDR3 in DNA: TGTGCCAGTAGCCGAACAGGGGGAGGCTACGAGCAGTACTTC. This sequence joins TRBV19 and TRBJ2-7, with TRBD1 matching over 8 bases. Germline V gene sequence: CDR1 LNHDA, CDR2 SQIVND (reference sequence). With 6 bases clipped from V and 3 bases from J, the junction kept 7 bases outside the gene matches. The CDR3 is 14 residues long.

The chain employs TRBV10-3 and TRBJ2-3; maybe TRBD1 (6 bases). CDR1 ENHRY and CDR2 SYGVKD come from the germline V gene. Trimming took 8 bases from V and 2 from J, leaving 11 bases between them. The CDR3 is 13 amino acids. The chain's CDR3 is CAIRRTDTDTQYF. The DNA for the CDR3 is TGTGCCATCCGTCGGACAGACACAGATACGCAGTATTTT.

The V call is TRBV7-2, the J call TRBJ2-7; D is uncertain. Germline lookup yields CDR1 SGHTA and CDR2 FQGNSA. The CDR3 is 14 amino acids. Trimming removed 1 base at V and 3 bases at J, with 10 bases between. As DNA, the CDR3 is TGTGCCAGCAGCTTAGGCCCTGGATACTACGAGCAGTACTTC. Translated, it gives CASSLGPGYYEQYF.

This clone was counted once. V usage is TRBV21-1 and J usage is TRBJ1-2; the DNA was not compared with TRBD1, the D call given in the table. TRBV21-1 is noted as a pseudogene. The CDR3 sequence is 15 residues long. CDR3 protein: CASSKVKTVCYGYTF. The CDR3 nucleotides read TGTGCCAGCAGCAAAGTTAAGACAGTCTGCTATGGCTACACCTTC.

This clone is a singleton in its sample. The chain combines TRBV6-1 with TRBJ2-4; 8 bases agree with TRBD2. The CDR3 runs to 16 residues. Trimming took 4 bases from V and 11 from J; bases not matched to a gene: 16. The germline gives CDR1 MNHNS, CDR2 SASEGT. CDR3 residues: CASSAYRGGNELVQYF. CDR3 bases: TGTGCCAGCAGTGCATACCGGGGGGGGAACGAGTTGGTTCAGTACTTC.

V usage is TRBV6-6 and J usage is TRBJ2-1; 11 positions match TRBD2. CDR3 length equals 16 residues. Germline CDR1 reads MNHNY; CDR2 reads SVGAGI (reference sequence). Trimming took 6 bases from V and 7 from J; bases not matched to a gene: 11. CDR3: CASSIDSGRALNEQFF. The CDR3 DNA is TGTGCCAGCAGCATAGATAGCGGGAGGGCCTTGAATGAGCAGTTCTTC.

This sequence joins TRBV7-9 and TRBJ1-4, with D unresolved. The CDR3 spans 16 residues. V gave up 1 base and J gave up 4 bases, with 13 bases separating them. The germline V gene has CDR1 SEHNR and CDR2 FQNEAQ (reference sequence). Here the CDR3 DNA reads TGTGCCAGCAGCTTAGGGCTGGGCAGCCTTAATGAAAAACTGTTTTTT. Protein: CASSLGLGSLNEKLFF.

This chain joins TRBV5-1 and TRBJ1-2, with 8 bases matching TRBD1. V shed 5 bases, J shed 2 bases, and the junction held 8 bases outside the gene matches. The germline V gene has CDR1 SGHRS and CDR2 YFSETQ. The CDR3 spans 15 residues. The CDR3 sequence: CASRNQGALNYGYTF. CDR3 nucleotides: TGCGCCAGCAGGAACCAGGGGGCGCTCAACTATGGCTACACCTTC.

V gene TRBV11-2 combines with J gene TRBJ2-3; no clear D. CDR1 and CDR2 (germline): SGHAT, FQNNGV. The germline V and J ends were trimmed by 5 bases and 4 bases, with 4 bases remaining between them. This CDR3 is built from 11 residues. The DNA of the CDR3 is TGTGCCAGCAGCGTGTCAGATACGCAGTATTTT. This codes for CASSVSDTQYF.

The CDR3 nucleotides are TGCAGCCGGACCGCAATGGGTGGCTACACCTTC. This encodes CSRTAMGGYTF. This rearrangement joins TRBV20-1 to TRBJ1-2; no clear D gene. The germline CDR1 and CDR2 sequences are DFQATT and SNEGSKA (reference sequence). The CDR3 sequence is 11 residues long.

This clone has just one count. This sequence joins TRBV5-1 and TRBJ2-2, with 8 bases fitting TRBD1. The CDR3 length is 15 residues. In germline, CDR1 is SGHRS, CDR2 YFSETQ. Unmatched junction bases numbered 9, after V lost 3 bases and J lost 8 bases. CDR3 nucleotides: TGCGCCAGCAGCTCAGTCCAGGGGGCGGTAGGGGAGCTGTTTTTT. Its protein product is CASSSVQGAVGELFF.

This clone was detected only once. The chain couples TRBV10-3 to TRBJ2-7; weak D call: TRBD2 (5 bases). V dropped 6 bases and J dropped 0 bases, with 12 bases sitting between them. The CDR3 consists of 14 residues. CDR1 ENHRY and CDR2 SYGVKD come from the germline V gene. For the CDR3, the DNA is TGTGCCATCAGGTTGGACTTTTACTCCTACGAGCAGTACTTC. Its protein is CAIRLDFYSYEQYF.

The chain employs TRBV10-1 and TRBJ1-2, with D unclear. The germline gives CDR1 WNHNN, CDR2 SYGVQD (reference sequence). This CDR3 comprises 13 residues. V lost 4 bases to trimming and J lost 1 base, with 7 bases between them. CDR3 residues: CASSGDLNYGYTF. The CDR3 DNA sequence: TGCGCCAGCAGTGGAGACCTTAACTATGGCTACACCTTC.

The CDR3 here is CASSKDRDRAEAFF. The CDR3 DNA reads as TGTGCCAGTAGTAAAGACAGGGACCGGGCTGAAGCTTTCTTT. The chain couples TRBV19 to TRBJ1-1; 7 nucleotides line up with TRBD1. Germline V gives CDR1 LNHDA, CDR2 SQIVND (reference sequence). The CDR3 totals 14 residues. V shed 4 bases and J 6 bases; nucleotides not matched to a gene: 8.

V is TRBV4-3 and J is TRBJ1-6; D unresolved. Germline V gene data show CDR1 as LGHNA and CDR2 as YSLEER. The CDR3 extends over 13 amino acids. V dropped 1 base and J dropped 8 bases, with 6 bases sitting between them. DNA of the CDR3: TGCGCCAGCAGCCAAGTATCCGATTCACCCCTCCACTTT. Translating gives CASSQVSDSPLHF.

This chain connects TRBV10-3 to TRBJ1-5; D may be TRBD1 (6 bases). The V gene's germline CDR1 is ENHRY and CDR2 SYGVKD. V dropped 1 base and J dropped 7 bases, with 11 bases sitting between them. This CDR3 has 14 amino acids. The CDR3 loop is CAISELGGGQPQHF. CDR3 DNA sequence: TGTGCCATCAGTGAGTTAGGGGGGGGACAGCCCCAGCATTTT.

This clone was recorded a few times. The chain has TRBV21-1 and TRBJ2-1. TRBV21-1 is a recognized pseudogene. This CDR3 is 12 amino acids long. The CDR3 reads CATLHDPNEQFF. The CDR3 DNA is TGTGCCACCCTGCATGACCCCAATGAGCAGTTCTTC.